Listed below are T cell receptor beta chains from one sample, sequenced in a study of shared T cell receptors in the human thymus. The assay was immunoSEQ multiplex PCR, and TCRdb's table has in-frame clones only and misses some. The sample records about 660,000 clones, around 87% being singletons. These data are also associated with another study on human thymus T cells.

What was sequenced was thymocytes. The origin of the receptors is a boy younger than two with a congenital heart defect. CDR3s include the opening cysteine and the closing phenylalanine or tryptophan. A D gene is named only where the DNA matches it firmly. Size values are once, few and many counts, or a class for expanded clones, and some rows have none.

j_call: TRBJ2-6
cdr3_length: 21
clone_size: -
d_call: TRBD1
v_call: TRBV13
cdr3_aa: CASSSLPWDRGQNTGANVLTF
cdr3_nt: TGTGCCAGCAGCTCCCTACCGTGGGACAGGGGGCAAAATACTGGGGCCAACGTCCTGACTTTC

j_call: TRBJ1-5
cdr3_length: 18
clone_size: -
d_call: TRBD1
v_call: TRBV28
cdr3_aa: CASRHSGQATTSNQPQHF
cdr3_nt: TGTGCCAGCAGACATTCGGGACAGGCCACGACTAGCAATCAGCCCCAGCATTTT

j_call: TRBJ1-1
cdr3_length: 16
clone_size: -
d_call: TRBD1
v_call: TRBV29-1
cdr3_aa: CSADSGQGVLNTEAFF
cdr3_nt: TGCAGCGCTGACTCGGGACAGGGGGTATTGAACACTGAAGCTTTCTTT

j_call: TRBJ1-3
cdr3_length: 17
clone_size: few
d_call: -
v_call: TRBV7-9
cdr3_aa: CASSSDWHFLSGNTIYF
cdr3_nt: TGTGCCAGCAGCTCGGACTGGCACTTCCTCTCTGGAAACACCATATATTTT

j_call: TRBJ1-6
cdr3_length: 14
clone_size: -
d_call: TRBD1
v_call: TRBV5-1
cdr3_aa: CASSCRGHNSPLHF
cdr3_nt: TGCGCCAGCAGCTGCAGGGGGCATAATTCACCCCTCCACTTT

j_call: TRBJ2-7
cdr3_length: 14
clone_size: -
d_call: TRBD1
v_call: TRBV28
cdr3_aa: CASSLIRDSYEQYF
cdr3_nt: TGTGCCAGCAGTTTGATTCGGGACAGCTACGAGCAGTACTTC

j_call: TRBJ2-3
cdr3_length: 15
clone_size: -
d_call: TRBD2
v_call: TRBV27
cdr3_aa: CASSLLAGNTDTQYF
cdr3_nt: TGTGCCAGCAGTTTACTAGCGGGAAACACAGATACGCAGTATTTT

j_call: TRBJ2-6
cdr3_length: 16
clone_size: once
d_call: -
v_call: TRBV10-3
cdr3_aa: CAISEGLSPGANVLTF
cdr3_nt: TGTGCCATCAGCGAGGGACTTTCCCCTGGGGCCAACGTCCTGACTTTC

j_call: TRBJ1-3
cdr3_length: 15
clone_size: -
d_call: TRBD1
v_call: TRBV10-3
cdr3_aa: CAINKTGLDGNTIYF
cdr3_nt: TGTGCCATCAATAAGACAGGGCTGGATGGAAACACCATATATTTT

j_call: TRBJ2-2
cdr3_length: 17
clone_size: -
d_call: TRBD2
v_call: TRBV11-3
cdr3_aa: CASSPGLAGGPTGELFF
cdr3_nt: TGTGCCAGCAGCCCGGGACTAGCGGGAGGGCCCACCGGGGAGCTGTTTTTT

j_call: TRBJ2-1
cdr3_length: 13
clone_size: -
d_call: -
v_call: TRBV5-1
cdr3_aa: CASRGGGGHEQFF
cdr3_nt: TGCGCCAGCAGAGGGGGGGGCGGCCATGAGCAGTTCTTC

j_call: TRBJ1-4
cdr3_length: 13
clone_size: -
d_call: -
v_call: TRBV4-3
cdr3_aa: CASRTVGREELFF
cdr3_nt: TGCGCCAGCAGGACAGTTGGTCGGGAGGAACTGTTTTTT

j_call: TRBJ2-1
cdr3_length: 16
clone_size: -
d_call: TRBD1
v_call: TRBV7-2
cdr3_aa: CASSTMDRSSYNEQFF
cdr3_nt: TGTGCCAGCAGCACCATGGACAGGAGCTCCTACAATGAGCAGTTCTTC

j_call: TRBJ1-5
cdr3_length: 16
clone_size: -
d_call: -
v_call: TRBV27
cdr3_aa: CASSAHWGGGSQPQHF
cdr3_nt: TGTGCCAGCAGTGCCCATTGGGGCGGGGGCAGCCAGCCCCAGCATTTT

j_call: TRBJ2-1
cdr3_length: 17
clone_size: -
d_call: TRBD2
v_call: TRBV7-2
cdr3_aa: CASSLGQASGRGYEQFF
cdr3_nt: TGTGCCAGCAGCTTAGGACAAGCTAGCGGGAGAGGCTATGAGCAGTTCTTC

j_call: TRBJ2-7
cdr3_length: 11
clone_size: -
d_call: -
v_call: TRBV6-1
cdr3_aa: CASTGSYEQYF
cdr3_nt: TGTGCCAGCACCGGTTCCTACGAGCAGTACTTC

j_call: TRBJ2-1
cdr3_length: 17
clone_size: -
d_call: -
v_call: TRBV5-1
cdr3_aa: CASSNPQDDSSYNEQFF
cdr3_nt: TGCGCCAGCAGCAACCCCCAGGACGACAGCTCCTACAATGAGCAGTTCTTC

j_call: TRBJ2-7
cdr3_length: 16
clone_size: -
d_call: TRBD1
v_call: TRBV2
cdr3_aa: CASLRYPGQGAHEQYF
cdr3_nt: TGTGCCAGCTTGCGATACCCGGGACAGGGGGCCCACGAGCAGTACTTC

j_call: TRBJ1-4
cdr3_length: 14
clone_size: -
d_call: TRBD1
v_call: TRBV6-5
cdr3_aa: CASSQDRGGEKLFF
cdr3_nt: TGTGCCAGCAGTCAAGACAGGGGCGGGGAAAAACTGTTTTTT

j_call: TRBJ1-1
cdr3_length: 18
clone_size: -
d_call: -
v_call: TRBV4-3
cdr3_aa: CASSQDHGIGAGRTEAFF
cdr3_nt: TGCGCCAGCAGCCAAGATCACGGAATAGGTGCGGGGAGGACTGAAGCTTTCTTT

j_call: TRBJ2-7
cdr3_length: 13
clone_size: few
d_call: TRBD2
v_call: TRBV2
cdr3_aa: CASRTSSEGEQYF
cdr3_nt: TGTGCCAGCAGGACTAGCTCCGAGGGGGAGCAGTACTTC

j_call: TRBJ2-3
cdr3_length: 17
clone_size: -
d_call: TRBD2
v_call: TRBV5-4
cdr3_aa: CASSSPGGGRGADTQYF
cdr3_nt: TGTGCCAGCAGCTCCCCCGGAGGCGGGAGGGGGGCAGATACGCAGTATTTT

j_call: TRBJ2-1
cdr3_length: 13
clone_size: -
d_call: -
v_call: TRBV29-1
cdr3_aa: CSVGSSSYNEQFF
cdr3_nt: TGCAGCGTTGGTTCGAGCTCCTACAATGAGCAGTTCTTC

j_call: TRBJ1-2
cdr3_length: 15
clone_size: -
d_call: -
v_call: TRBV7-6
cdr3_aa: CASSSKGTGFAGYTF
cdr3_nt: TGTGCCAGCAGCTCAAAAGGTACAGGGTTTGCTGGCTACACCTTC

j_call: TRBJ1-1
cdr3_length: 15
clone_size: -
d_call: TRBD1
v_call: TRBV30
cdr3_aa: CAWSGEDRVDTEAFF
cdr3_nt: TGTGCCTGGAGTGGGGAAGACAGGGTAGACACTGAAGCTTTCTTT

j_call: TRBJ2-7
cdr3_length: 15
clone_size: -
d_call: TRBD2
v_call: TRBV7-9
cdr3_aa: CASSYRTSGTYEQYF
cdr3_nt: TGTGCCAGCAGCTACCGGACTAGCGGAACCTACGAGCAGTACTTC

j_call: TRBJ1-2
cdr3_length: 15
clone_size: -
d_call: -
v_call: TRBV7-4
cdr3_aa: CASSPSPQVGHGYTF
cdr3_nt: TGTGCCAGCAGCCCATCACCCCAGGTGGGGCATGGCTACACCTTC

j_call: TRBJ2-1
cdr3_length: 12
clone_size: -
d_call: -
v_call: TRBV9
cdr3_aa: CASSGQRNEQFF
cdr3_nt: TGTGCCAGCAGCGGACAACGCAATGAGCAGTTCTTC

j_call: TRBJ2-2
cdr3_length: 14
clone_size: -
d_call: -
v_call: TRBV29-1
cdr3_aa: CSVEVSTNTGELFF
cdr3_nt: TGCAGCGTTGAAGTGAGTACGAACACCGGGGAGCTGTTTTTT

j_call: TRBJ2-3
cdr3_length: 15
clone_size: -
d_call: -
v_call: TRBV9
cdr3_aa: CASSAHLGGTDTQYF
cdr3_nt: TGTGCCAGCAGCGCCCACCTCGGGGGCACAGATACGCAGTATTTT

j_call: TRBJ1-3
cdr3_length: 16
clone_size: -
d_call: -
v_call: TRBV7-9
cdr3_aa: CASSLDGAGNRNTIYF
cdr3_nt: TGTGCCAGCAGCTTAGATGGGGCAGGGAATAGAAACACCATATATTTT

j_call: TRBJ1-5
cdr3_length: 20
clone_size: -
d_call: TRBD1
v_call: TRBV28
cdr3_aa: CASSLNAPGQGRGENQPQHF
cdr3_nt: TGTGCCAGCAGTTTAAATGCCCCGGGACAGGGGAGGGGGGAAAATCAGCCCCAGCATTTT

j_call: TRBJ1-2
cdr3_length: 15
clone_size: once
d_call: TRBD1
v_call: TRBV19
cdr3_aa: CASSKISGTAYGYTF
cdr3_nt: TGTGCCAGTAGTAAGATTTCGGGGACAGCCTATGGCTACACCTTC